Listed below are T cell receptor beta chains from one sample, sequenced in a study of PD-L1 blockade in urothelial cancer. Data came from immunoSEQ multiplex PCR; TCRdb stores just in-frame clones and leaves some out. The sample lists 95,000 to 100,000 clones; more than 75% were seen once. This sample comprised PBMCs, obtained around atezolizumab (anti-PD-L1) treatment. These TCRs come from a man between 60 and 75 years old with urothelial cancer. The CDR3 runs from the conserved cysteine through the conserved F or W. The order of the fields is V gene, J gene, CDR3 protein.

>TRBV4-3|TRBJ2-7
CASSPPLSPGGGLKEQYF
>TRBV19|TRBJ1-5
CASSREIFSNQPQHF
>TRBV5-6|TRBJ2-3
CASSLAGLTGTDTQYF
>TRBV5-1|TRBJ2-3
CASSLVGGPTDTQYF
>TRBV6-5|TRBJ2-7
CASSYAGAYEQYF
>TRBV10-3|TRBJ2-5
CAIAPGQGQETQYF
>TRBV4-2|TRBJ1-4
CASSRVDGEEKLFF
>TRBV29-1|TRBJ2-7
CSVAGTDTYEQYF
>TRBV7-7|TRBJ2-7
CASSPGSGENEQYF
>TRBV6-4|TRBJ2-2
CASSPEGLVSTGELFF
>TRBV5-1|TRBJ1-1
CASSFAGGADTEAFF
>TRBV10-3|TRBJ2-7
CAISRQGSYEQYF
>TRBV4-1|TRBJ1-4
CASSPGQGNEKLFF
>TRBV29-1|TRBJ1-1
CSVASHWRTGNTEAFF
>TRBV7-9|TRBJ2-3
CASSSTVATDTQYF
>TRBV6-4|TRBJ1-2
CASSDSQGGYGYTF
>TRBV4-1|TRBJ2-7
CASSREGTSGFPSSYEQYF
>TRBV19|TRBJ2-7
CATREGPGYEQYF
>TRBV25-1|TRBJ2-3
CASSRGTVVTDTQYF
>TRBV18|TRBJ2-5
CASSPPRDRGQEETQYF
>TRBV10-3|TRBJ1-5
CATNRDREFQPQHF
>TRBV28|TRBJ2-7
CASSLNAAAEQYF
>TRBV7-2|TRBJ2-5
CASSLQSGIQETQYF
>TRBV13|TRBJ1-1
CASSPRTGVHTEAFF
>TRBV11-2|TRBJ1-5
CASSLDGALNQPQHF
>TRBV27|TRBJ2-7
CASSRRQGAVGNSYEQYF
>TRBV29-1|TRBJ1-4
CSVLGRGNEKLFF
>TRBV9|TRBJ2-2
CASSVGQANTGELFF
>TRBV7-2|TRBJ2-7
CASSEGAVAIYEQYF
>TRBV19|TRBJ2-1
CASSTSGGRNEQFF
>TRBV7-2|TRBJ1-3
CASSSHAVGGTGNTIYF
>TRBV13|TRBJ2-1
CASSPPGHNNEQFF
>TRBV28|TRBJ2-7
CASSWGSSGPEQYF
>TRBV7-3|TRBJ2-1
CASSLGGVNEQFF
>TRBV27|TRBJ2-1
CASRQTGGQDWNEQFF
>TRBV27|TRBJ1-6
CASRTGTGNSPLHF